This T cell receptor beta chain appears in the sequencing data of a study of CD8+CD57+ T cells in acquired aplastic anemia. Overall study findings and caveats: In CD8+ cells, Simpson's diversity showed no significant difference between patients and controls. Patients shared approximately 30 CD8+ CDR3 sequences with controls.

A word on this clonotype: Its antigen is not known.

Genomic DNA served as template for TCR beta VDJ and CDR3 profiling. One entry per CDR3 protein, called by TCRdb with MiXCR from the reads. Found here are roughly 130,000 distinct CDR3 sequences, roughly 50% of them singletons; the top ten hold 2% to 3%. Germline V gives CDR1 KGHDR, CDR2 SFDVKD. The trim removed 9 bases at V and 4 bases at J, leaving 10 bases unmatched. The CDR3 contains 15 residues. This rearrangement joins TRBV24-1 to TRBJ2-3; 9 bases match TRBD1. The TCR was taken from a human donor in good health, serving as a control. Source material: sorted CD4+, CD8+, or CD8+CD57+ T cells (not recorded which) from PBMCs. CDR3 residues: CATLEGTGRADTQYF. DNA of the CDR3: TGTGCCACCCTTGAAGGGACAGGGCGGGCAGATACGCAGTATTTT.